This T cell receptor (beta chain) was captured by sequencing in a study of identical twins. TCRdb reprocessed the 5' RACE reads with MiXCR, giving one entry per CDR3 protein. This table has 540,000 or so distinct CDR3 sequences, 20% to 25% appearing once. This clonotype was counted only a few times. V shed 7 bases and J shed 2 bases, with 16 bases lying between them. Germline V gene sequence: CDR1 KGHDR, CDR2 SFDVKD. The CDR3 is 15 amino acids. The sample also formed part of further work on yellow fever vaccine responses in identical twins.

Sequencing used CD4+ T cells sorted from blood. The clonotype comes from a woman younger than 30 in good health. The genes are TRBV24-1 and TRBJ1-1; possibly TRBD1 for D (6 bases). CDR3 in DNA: TGTGCCACCAGGATCGACAGGATACGAAACACTGAAGCTTTCTTT. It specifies CATRIDRIRNTEAFF.